The 25 T cell receptor beta chains listed next were all sequenced from one sample in a study of siplizumab effects on memory and regulatory T cells. Assay used: immunoSEQ multiplex PCR; TCRdb lists only in-frame clones, some missing. The sample has about 52,000 clones, less than 98% seen once; the top ten hold 0.64%. Sequences were obtained from naive CD4+ T cells sorted from blood. All receptors derive from a human donor in good health.

The V and J genes are TRBV19 and TRBJ1-2; 9 bases map to TRBD1. The junction had 8 bases not matched to a gene; V was cut back by 8 bases and J by 4 bases. CDR1 and CDR2 (germline): LNHDA, SQIVND (reference sequence). The CDR3 has 14 amino acids. CDR3 DNA: TGTGCCAGTCTCAACAGGGGGCGCGTCTATGGCTACACCTTC. It is translated as CASLNRGRVYGYTF.

The V gene is TRBV4-1, the J gene TRBJ1-6, with 7 nucleotides matching TRBD1. V lost 1 base and J lost 9; bases outside the gene matches: 15. The CDR3 is 18 residues long. In germline, CDR1 is MGHRA, CDR2 YSYEKL. In nucleotides, the CDR3 is TGCGCCAGCAGCCAAGCCGTTGGGCGGGCCAGGGGGATTTCACCCCTCCACTTT. Translated, it gives CASSQAVGRARGISPLHF.

J is TRBJ2-6 and V is TRBV5-4; 8 bases are a match to TRBD2. This CDR3 is 18 amino acids long. J lost 0 bases, V lost 0 bases, and 5 bases had no gene match. Germline V CDR1 and CDR2: SGHNT, YYREEE (reference sequence). As DNA, the CDR3 is TGTGCCAGCAGCTTGGGTGGGCTAGCGGGCTCTGGGGCCAACGTCCTGACTTTC. It is translated as CASSLGGLAGSGANVLTF.

This chain uses TRBV7-8 with TRBJ2-7, with D unclear. The CDR3 has 12 amino acids. CDR1 and CDR2 (germline): SGHVS, FQNEAQ. Trimming shortened V by 4 bases and J by 3 bases, and 7 bases separated the two germline ends. The CDR3 DNA is TGTGCCAGCAGCTCGGAACTCTACGAGCAGTACTTC. Translation gives CASSSELYEQYF.

The chain employs TRBV7-9 and TRBJ1-3; no clear D. V lost 11 bases and J 0 bases, leaving 14 bases between the germline ends. The CDR3 covers 14 residues. Germline CDR1 SEHNR, CDR2 FQNEAQ (reference sequence). The CDR3 spells CAGRESPSGNTIYF. The DNA of the CDR3 is TGTGCCGGAAGGGAGAGCCCCTCTGGAAACACCATATATTTT.

This rearrangement joins TRBV11-2 to TRBJ2-1; 10 bases map to TRBD2. J lost 6 bases, V lost 1 base, and 6 bases had no gene match. From germline, CDR1 is SGHAT and CDR2 FQNNGV. This CDR3 has 16 amino acids. The CDR3 region is CASSLARLAGTNEQFF. For the CDR3, the DNA is TGTGCCAGCAGCTTAGCTAGACTAGCGGGCACCAATGAGCAGTTCTTC.

The rearrangement uses TRBV6-1 and TRBJ1-2, with D perhaps matching TRBD1 (6 bases). Trimming stripped 5 bases from V and 2 bases from J, with 12 bases between. This CDR3 contains 14 residues. CDR1 is MNHNS, CDR2 SASEGT, per germline. CDR3 in amino acids: CASSSGDRNYGYTF. Here the CDR3 DNA reads TGTGCCAGCAGTTCGGGTGACAGGAACTATGGCTACACCTTC.

This chain connects TRBV6-5 to TRBJ1-1; D is ambiguous. The CDR3 is made up of 13 amino acids. V was pared by 8 bases and J by 1 base, with 11 bases between. Germline assignment: CDR1 MNHEY and CDR2 SVGAGI. CDR3 protein: CASFYASNTEAFF. The DNA of the CDR3 is TGTGCCAGCTTTTACGCCTCGAACACTGAAGCTTTCTTT.

The chain has TRBV18 and TRBJ2-1; D might be TRBD1 (6 bases). This CDR3 has 16 residues. Trimming stripped 2 bases from V and 0 bases from J, with 11 bases between. CDR1 is KGHSH, CDR2 LQKENI, per germline. The chain's CDR3 is CASSPGGGGSYNEQFF. The CDR3 DNA reads TGTGCCAGCTCACCAGGGGGCGGCGGCTCCTACAATGAGCAGTTCTTC.

This chain connects TRBV4-3 to TRBJ1-1, with D perhaps matching TRBD1 (6 bases). The CDR3 covers 13 residues. The V gene's germline CDR1 is LGHNA and CDR2 YSLEER. V lost 6 bases and J lost 4, with 12 bases in between. In nucleotides, the CDR3 is TGCGCCAGCAGATCCAACAGGGCCACTGAAGCTTTCTTT. It translates to CASRSNRATEAFF.

This clone was seen once. V and J are TRBV7-9 and TRBJ1-6; D is unclear. Germline V lookup: CDR1 SEHNR, CDR2 FQNEAQ (reference sequence). V lost 7 bases and J 8 bases, leaving 12 bases between the germline ends. This CDR3 comprises 13 residues. CDR3 region: CASTGPPDSPLHF. CDR3 in DNA: TGTGCCAGCACCGGGCCGCCTGATTCACCCCTCCACTTT.

V usage is TRBV4-2 and J usage is TRBJ1-1; D gene ambiguous. The ends were cut back, 4 bases at V and 1 base at J, with 10 bases in the middle. CDR1 and CDR2 from the germline V gene are LGHNA and YNFKEQ. This CDR3 has 14 amino acids. The CDR3 DNA sequence: TGTGCCAGCAGCCCATCCGGTTCGAACACTGAAGCTTTCTTT. Translated, it gives CASSPSGSNTEAFF.

The chain employs TRBV7-2 and TRBJ2-7, with 8 bases lining up with TRBD1. CDR1 and CDR2 (germline): SGHTA, FQGNSA. The trim removed 3 bases at V and 4 bases at J, leaving 5 bases unmatched. This CDR3 contains 14 residues. This CDR3 reads CASSLVTGGYEQYF. The DNA for the CDR3 is TGTGCCAGCAGCTTGGTTACAGGGGGGTACGAGCAGTACTTC.

This clone appeared a single time. The chain uses TRBV5-1 and TRBJ2-7, with a tentative D call TRBD2 (6 bases). The germline CDR1 and CDR2 sequences are SGHRS and YFSETQ. Trimming removed 4 bases from V and 7 bases from J, with 21 bases in between. CDR3 length equals 15 residues. DNA of the CDR3: TGCGCCAGCAGCGGCCCACAGAGTACGGGAGATGAGCAGTACTTC. It codes for CASSGPQSTGDEQYF.

This clone was recorded once. The chain is built from TRBV19 and TRBJ2-5; TRBD2 matches 16 bases. Germline trimming cut 8 bases from V and 5 bases from J; bases unmatched to any gene: 5. The CDR3 has 15 residues. Germline CDR1 and CDR2: LNHDA and SQIVND (reference sequence). CDR3 DNA: TGTGCCAGTGGGACTAGCGGGAGGGCCGGGGAGACCCAGTACTTC. Its protein product is CASGTSGRAGETQYF. Based on the CDR3 plus reference TRBV19 and TRBJ2-5, the full variable domain is DGGITQSPKYLFRKEGQNVTLSCEQNLNHDAMYWYRQDPGQGLRLIYYSQIVNDFQKGDIAEGYSVSREKKESFPLTVTSAQKNPTAFYLCASGTSGRAGETQYFGPGTRLLVL.

V gene TRBV27 combines with J gene TRBJ1-1, with 10 bases fitting TRBD1. Germline V gene lookup returns CDR1 MNHEY and CDR2 SMNVEV (reference sequence). V trimming: 6 bases; J trimming: 4 bases; junction bases outside the gene matches: 8. CDR3 length: 15 residues. The CDR3 nucleotides are TGTGCCAGCAGGGTAGGATGGGACAGGGGCACTGAAGCTTTCTTT. Translating gives CASRVGWDRGTEAFF.

The chain has TRBV7-3 and TRBJ2-1; D unresolved. The CDR3 is 14 residues long. Germline CDR1 is SGHTA and CDR2 is FQGTGA. V was shortened by 2 bases and J by 5 bases, with 10 bases between the two germline ends. The CDR3 spells CASSLYSLDNEQFF. For the CDR3, the DNA is TGTGCCAGCAGCTTATATAGTCTAGACAATGAGCAGTTCTTC. Full variable domain (missing parts from reference TRBV7-3 and TRBJ2-1): GAGVSQTPSNKVTEKGKYVELRCDPISGHTALYWYRQSLGQGPEFLIYFQGTGAADDSGLPNDRFFAVRPEGSVSTLKIQRTERGDSAVYLCASSLYSLDNEQFFGPGTRLTVL.

The J gene is TRBJ1-1, the V gene TRBV19; TRBD1 matches at 7 bases. The CDR3 runs 16 residues. Unmatched junction bases numbered 9, after V lost 4 bases and J lost 1 base. Germline assignment: CDR1 LNHDA and CDR2 SQIVND (reference sequence). CDR3 sequence reads: CASSTLPGQTNTEAFF. Written as DNA, the CDR3 is TGTGCCAGTAGTACTCTACCGGGACAGACGAACACTGAAGCTTTCTTT.

V gene TRBV7-2 combines with J gene TRBJ2-1; 16 bases line up with TRBD2. CDR1 SGHTA and CDR2 FQGNSA come from the germline V gene. The V and J ends lost 5 bases and 7 bases, in that order; junction bases with no gene match: 11. CDR3 size: 18 residues. The CDR3: CASSIRPGLAGGPNEQFF. Written as DNA, the CDR3 is TGTGCCAGCAGCATACGTCCGGGACTAGCGGGAGGGCCGAATGAGCAGTTCTTC.

The V gene is TRBV15, the J gene TRBJ2-2, with no clear D. In germline, CDR1 is LNHNV, CDR2 YYDKDF (reference sequence). With 3 bases removed from V and 3 bases from J, the gap between germline ends came to 11 bases. This CDR3 comprises 15 residues. CDR3 sequence reads: CATSRDGGDTGELFF. The CDR3 coding sequence is TGTGCCACCAGCAGGGACGGTGGGGACACCGGGGAGCTGTTTTTT.

The V and J genes are TRBV5-1 and TRBJ1-2; 9 nucleotides agree with TRBD1. This CDR3 is built from 13 residues. Germline CDR1 and CDR2: SGHRS and YFSETQ. The J segment lost 6 bases and the V segment lost 4 bases, leaving 4 bases of the junction unmatched. The CDR3 protein is CASSQGQGHGYTF. CDR3 coding DNA: TGCGCCAGCAGCCAGGGACAGGGCCATGGCTACACCTTC.

With respect to this clone: The junction shows a germline mismatch at one end, possibly a read error. The chain employs TRBV7-7 and TRBJ2-5, with 15 bases that match TRBD2. Germline V gene data show CDR1 as SSHAT and CDR2 as FNYEAQ (reference sequence). The length of the CDR3 is 16 residues. CDR3: CASSLGGLAGGETQYF. The DNA of the CDR3 is TGTGCTAGCAGCTTAGGAGGACTAGCGGGAGGGGAGACCCAGTACTTC.

This clone has just one count. Additional DNA sequences in this sample encode the identical CDR3. The chain has TRBV7-2 and TRBJ2-1; D is ambiguous. Trimming removed 1 base from V and 4 bases from J, with 11 bases in between. This CDR3 is 15 amino acids long. Per germline, CDR1 SGHTA and CDR2 FQGNSA. The CDR3 region is CASSLVAGRYNEQFF. In DNA, the CDR3 is TGTGCCAGCAGCTTAGTGGCAGGTCGATACAATGAGCAGTTCTTC.

In its sample, this clone was seen once. V is TRBV7-3 and J is TRBJ2-2; D is unresolved. CDR3 length equals 12 residues. Germline V gene sequence: CDR1 SGHTA, CDR2 FQGTGA. The germline V and J ends were trimmed by 6 bases and 7 bases, with 9 bases remaining between them. CDR3 coding DNA: TGTGCCAGCAGTTTCCAGAACGGGGAGCTGTTTTTT. This sequence encodes CASSFQNGELFF.

J is TRBJ1-5 and V is TRBV7-8; 9 nucleotides line up with TRBD1. V gave up 10 bases and J gave up 9 bases; unmatched junction bases: 16. The CDR3 loop spans 15 amino acids. Germline CDR1 and CDR2: SGHVS and FQNEAQ. The CDR3 DNA sequence: TGTGCCACCGGCGCCTCCGGGACAGGGATGTTGCCCCAGCATTTT. It is translated as CATGASGTGMLPQHF.